These T cell receptor beta chains were read from a single sample in a study of blood T cell repertoires in COVID-19. The table came from immunoSEQ multiplex PCR; TCRdb's copy has only in-frame clones and leaves some out. The table includes approximately 150,000 clones, roughly 88% detected once. Sequencing was carried out using peripheral blood. These receptor sequences come from a woman aged 50 to 60 with acute or convalescent COVID-19. CDR3s include the opening cysteine and the closing phenylalanine or tryptophan. A D gene is named only where the DNA matches it firmly. Only part of the rows carry a size: once, few, many, or a class if the clone is expanded.

TRBV7-9,TRBD1,TRBJ1-2,.,CASSSPGDRVYGYTF,TGTGCCAGCAGCTCCCCCGGGGACAGGGTCTATGGCTACACCTTC
TRBV28,TRBD1,TRBJ1-2,.,CASSDPGQLYGYTF,TGTGCCAGCAGTGACCCGGGACAGCTCTATGGCTACACCTTC
TRBV5-1,.,TRBJ1-1,once,CASSLGQVGTEAFF,TGCGCCAGCAGCTTGGGACAGGTGGGCACTGAAGCTTTCTTT
TRBV19,.,TRBJ1-5,.,CASSIDLRGGQPQHF,TGTGCCAGTAGTATAGACCTCCGCGGGGGCCAGCCCCAGCATTTT
TRBV10-1,TRBD2,TRBJ2-3,once,CASSHGLAGAGDTQYF,TGCGCCAGCAGCCATGGACTAGCGGGAGCGGGAGATACGCAGTATTTT
TRBV6-6,.,TRBJ2-3,.,CASSYSQGANTQYF,TGTGCCAGCAGTTACTCACAAGGGGCGAATACGCAGTATTTT
TRBV27,.,TRBJ1-1,few,CASRLTGVNTEAFF,TGTGCCAGCCGACTGACGGGGGTGAACACTGAAGCTTTCTTT
TRBV6-1,.,TRBJ2-1,.,CASSEVHRQGFDEQFF,TGTGCCAGCAGTGAAGTTCACCGGCAGGGTTTTGATGAGCAGTTCTTC
TRBV5-4,TRBD2,TRBJ2-2,.,CASSPGLAGVTGELFF,TGTGCCAGCAGCCCTGGACTAGCGGGAGTTACCGGGGAGCTGTTTTTT
TRBV6-4,.,TRBJ2-2,many,CASSDRGTGELFF,TGTGCCAGCAGTGACAGGGGCACCGGGGAGCTGTTTTTT
TRBV29-1,TRBD1,TRBJ2-1,.,CSVVGRGTGTYNEQFF,TGCAGCGTTGTGGGGAGGGGGACAGGGACCTACAATGAGCAGTTCTTC
TRBV6-1,.,TRBJ1-5,once,CASSEEWGGGSNQPQHF,TGTGCCAGCAGTGAAGAGTGGGGGGGAGGTAGCAATCAGCCCCAGCATTTT
TRBV9,.,TRBJ1-1,.,CASARQATNTEAFF,TGTGCCAGCGCGAGACAGGCGACAAACACTGAAGCTTTCTTT
TRBV11-2,.,TRBJ2-7,.,CAIPRGGQFYEQYF,TGTGCCATCCCTAGGGGGGGGCAATTCTACGAGCAGTACTTC
TRBV11-2,TRBD1,TRBJ2-7,.,CASSFPPPGQGVYEQYF,TGTGCCAGCAGTTTTCCGCCACCGGGACAGGGGGTGTACGAGCAGTACTTC
TRBV19,.,TRBJ1-3,.,CASSMDRLAVGNTIYF,TGTGCCAGTAGTATGGACAGACTGGCGGTCGGAAACACCATATATTTT
TRBV6-5,.,TRBJ1-1,.,CASSWEHNTEAFF,TGTGCCAGCTCATGGGAGCACAACACTGAAGCTTTCTTT
TRBV7-9,.,TRBJ2-3,.,CASSLNSPSTDTQYF,TGTGCCAGCAGCTTAAACAGCCCTAGCACAGATACGCAGTATTTT
TRBV5-1,.,TRBJ1-2,few,CASSLPGADLGVEGYTF,TGCGCCAGCAGCTTGCCCGGTGCCGATTTAGGGGTGGAGGGCTACACCTTC
TRBV10-2,.,TRBJ1-5,.,CASSESRGGNQPQHF,TGCGCCAGCAGTGAGTCTCGGGGGGGCAATCAGCCCCAGCATTTT
TRBV27,TRBD1,TRBJ2-7,.,CASSFLGQGAYEQYF,TGTGCCAGCAGTTTCCTTGGACAGGGGGCCTACGAGCAGTACTTC
TRBV6-5,.,TRBJ2-1,once,CASGQIGSYNEQFF,TGTGCCAGCGGACAGATTGGCTCCTACAATGAGCAGTTCTTC
TRBV28,TRBD1,TRBJ1-2,few,CAAQPGQGFGYGYTF,TGTGCCGCTCAACCGGGACAGGGGTTTGGCTATGGCTACACCTTC
TRBV5-1,.,TRBJ1-2,.,CASSLEQAGYGYTF,TGCGCCAGCAGCTTGGAGCAGGCTGGCTATGGCTACACCTTC
TRBV7-3,.,TRBJ2-7,few,CASSLHQGPYEQYF,TGTGCCAGCAGCTTACACCAGGGCCCCTACGAGCAGTACTTC
TRBV19,.,TRBJ1-6,few,CASSKVPARGSPLHF,TGTGCCAGTAGTAAGGTGCCCGCCAGGGGCTCACCCCTCCACTTT
TRBV28,TRBD2,TRBJ2-3,.,CASSPTGLAGFTDTQYF,TGTGCCAGCAGCCCTACTGGACTAGCGGGATTCACAGATACGCAGTATTTT
TRBV6-5,TRBD2,TRBJ2-3,.,CASSYGGGRADTQYF,TGTGCCAGCAGTTACGGGGGGGGAAGGGCAGATACGCAGTATTTT